The table lists the clone carrying this TCR beta chain with a count of one. The antigen remains undetermined. The germline V gene has CDR1 MRHNA and CDR2 SNTAGT. CDR3 size: 18 residues. The trim removed 5 bases at V and 0 bases at J, leaving 10 bases unmatched. The TCRbeta library was prepared with unique molecular identifiers. TCRdb reprocessed the PCR reads with MiXCR, giving one entry per CDR3 protein. The repertoire includes fewer than 550,000 distinct CDR3 sequences, roughly 10% of them detected once, and 14% sits in the top ten. The data derive from a study of T-cell reconstitution after alpha-beta-depleted transplantation in children. The study, taken as a whole, reports: Day-60 TCRbeta diversity that was high in some patients was derived from surviving recipient T cells and thymic progenitors. Among T cells one year after transplant, newly produced cells accounted for most counts and diversity. Several hundred graft clones that had expanded were reportedly the source of alpha-beta T cells about two months after transplant.

This sequence joins TRBV6-4 and TRBJ2-6, with 7 bases lining up with TRBD1. The clonotype comes from a female patient aged 2-15 years who had a stem cell transplant for aplastic anemia, so the T cells may come from the graft donor. The source material was PBMCs, mostly from graft donor cells, sampled 180 days after TCRalphabeta/CD19-depleted stem cell transplant. The CDR3 spells CASSRQGPPDSGANVLTF. CDR3 coding DNA: TGTGCCAGCAGTCGACAGGGCCCCCCGGACTCTGGGGCCAACGTCCTGACTTTC.